Each of the 30 T cell receptor beta chains below was sequenced from the same sample in a study of blood T cells in healthy people across ages (dated by TCRdb to the mid-2010s). Receptor amplification or capture employed 5' RACE. The sequencing machine was an Illumina HiSeq 2500. A second about 7 to 11 cycle PCR used a sample-barcoded 5' primer and a J-beta primer mix. TCRdb reprocessing: public reads trimmed at Q25 with fastp, clones called with MiXCR, in-frame beta chains kept. CDR3 protein sequences are deduplicated, and each keeps its most common genes and DNA. This sample is represented by about 380,000 distinct CDR3 sequences; 52% of them were singletons. The top ten constitute 45% to 60% of the sample. Specimen: blood. The source is a man aged 55 to 70 in good health.

The chain couples TRBV11-2 to TRBJ2-1, with D perhaps matching TRBD1 or TRBD2 (5 bases each). Trimming left V 7 bases short and J 4 bases short, with 17 bases between. This CDR3 contains 15 residues. The germline V gene has CDR1 SGHAT and CDR2 FQNNGV. CDR3 in amino acids: CASNPAGGGYNEQFF. The DNA for the CDR3 is TGTGCCAGCAACCCCGCTGGGGGTGGTTACAATGAGCAGTTCTTC.

The rearrangement uses TRBV7-8 and TRBJ2-3; possibly TRBD1 for D (5 bases). Germline CDR1 reads SGHVS; CDR2 reads FQNEAQ. The CDR3 totals 17 residues. Trimming left V 8 bases short and J 2 bases short, with 23 bases between. The CDR3 DNA reads TGTGCCAGCGTCCCGGCAGGGCTAATTCTGTTCACAGATACGCAGTATTTT. Residues: CASVPAGLILFTDTQYF.

This clonotype was seen a handful of times. V gene TRBV29-1 combines with J gene TRBJ1-1; 9 bases match TRBD1. This CDR3 has 12 residues. With 4 bases clipped from V and 5 bases from J, the junction kept 2 bases outside the gene matches. Germline CDR1 SQVTM, CDR2 ANQGSEA. CDR3 loop: CSVGQGGTEAFF. In DNA, the CDR3 is TGCAGCGTTGGACAGGGGGGTACTGAAGCTTTCTTT.

This clonotype was seen only a few times. The chain uses TRBV29-1 and TRBJ2-3, with D tentatively TRBD2 (6 bases). CDR1 and CDR2 (germline): SQVTM, ANQGSEA. Trimming stripped 1 base from V and 2 bases from J, with 13 bases between. The CDR3 is 15 residues long. Here the CDR3 reads CSVEVGGDPTDTQYF. CDR3 DNA: TGCAGCGTTGAAGTCGGCGGGGATCCCACAGATACGCAGTATTTT.

V is TRBV28 and J is TRBJ2-7; 7 bases map to TRBD2. The CDR3 is made up of 15 amino acids. Germline V gene lookup returns CDR1 MDHEN and CDR2 SYDVKM. V was clipped by 3 bases and J by 0 bases; unmatched bases: 5. CDR3 in amino acids: CASSLGGKGSYEQYF. CDR3 nucleotides: TGTGCCAGCAGTTTGGGAGGGAAGGGCTCCTACGAGCAGTACTTC. Based on the CDR3 plus reference TRBV28 and TRBJ2-7, the full variable domain is DVKVTQSSRYLVKRTGEKVFLECVQDMDHENMFWYRQDPGLGLRLIYFSYDVKMKEKGDIPEGYSVSREKKERFSLILESASTNQTSMYLCASSLGGKGSYEQYFGPGTRLTVT.

The table lists this clonotype with a few counts. J is TRBJ2-7 and V is TRBV27; a possible D gene is TRBD1 (5 bases). The CDR3 totals 13 residues. The germline CDR1 and CDR2 sequences are MNHEY and SMNVEV (reference sequence). V was pared by 1 base and J by 5 bases, with 9 bases between. CDR3 sequence reads: CASSLFARDEQYF. In DNA, the CDR3 is TGTGCCAGCAGTTTATTTGCCAGGGACGAGCAGTACTTC.

This clonotype came up a few times. The chain couples TRBV7-8 to TRBJ2-7; 9 bases are shared with TRBD2. V lost 7 bases, J lost 3 bases, and 4 bases stayed unmatched. From germline, CDR1 is SGHVS and CDR2 FQNEAQ. The CDR3 spans 13 residues. CDR3 region: CASTLTSGYEQYF. The CDR3 nucleotides are TGTGCCAGCACCTTGACTAGCGGCTACGAGCAGTACTTC.

V and J are TRBV4-1 and TRBJ1-2; 9 bases align to TRBD1. The CDR3 spans 19 residues. V lost 1 base and J lost 6; bases outside the gene matches: 18. Per germline, CDR1 MGHRA and CDR2 YSYEKL. The chain's CDR3 is CASSQAIIRTGTGRNGYTF. The DNA for the CDR3 is TGCGCCAGCAGCCAAGCGATCATTAGAACCGGGACAGGGAGGAATGGCTACACCTTC.

Here the CDR3 reads CASSYGAGYGSPLHF. Here the CDR3 DNA reads TGTGCCAGCAGCTATGGGGCGGGCTACGGTTCACCCCTCCACTTT. This chain uses TRBV7-2 with TRBJ1-6, with D possibly TRBD1 on 5 matching bases. Germline CDR1 and CDR2: SGHTA and FQGNSA. V was clipped by 4 bases and J by 9 bases, with 16 bases between them. CDR3 size: 15 residues.

The rearrangement joins TRBV14 to TRBJ1-1, with D perhaps TRBD1 (5 bases). This CDR3 comprises 13 residues. V lost 3 bases and J lost 6, with 11 bases in between. CDR1 is SGHDN, CDR2 FVKESK, per germline. CDR3 protein: CASSQQGAAEAFF. The CDR3 DNA reads TGTGCCAGCAGCCAGCAGGGTGCTGCTGAAGCTTTCTTT. Full variable domain (missing parts from reference TRBV14 and TRBJ1-1): EAGVTQFPSHSVIEKGQTVTLRCDPISGHDNLYWYRRVMGKEIKFLLHFVKESKQDESGMPNNRFLAERTGGTYSTLKVQPAELEDSGVYFCASSQQGAAEAFFGQGTRLTVV.

The V call is TRBV5-5, the J call TRBJ2-2; 7 bases are shared with TRBD2. Germline CDR1 SGHKS, CDR2 YYEKEE (reference sequence). The CDR3 loop spans 15 amino acids. The junction had 7 bases not matched to a gene; V was cut back by 5 bases and J by 3 bases. DNA of the CDR3: TGTGCCAGCAGTCCCGGGGACTATTACACCGGGGAGCTGTTTTTT. It yields the protein CASSPGDYYTGELFF.

The CDR3 sequence: CASSYDRVVDTQYF. Written as DNA, the CDR3 is TGTGCCAGCAGCTATGACAGGGTTGTGGATACGCAGTATTTT. The gene calls are TRBV14 and TRBJ2-3; 7 bases are a match to TRBD1. The length of the CDR3 is 14 residues. Germline CDR1 SGHDN, CDR2 FVKESK. V lost 5 bases, J lost 6 bases, and 8 bases stayed unmatched.

This clonotype was seen ten or more times. The V and J genes are TRBV12-3 or TRBV12-4 and TRBJ1-6; TRBD1 is a possible D gene (5 bases). V gave up 8 bases and J gave up 10 bases, with 18 bases separating them. The CDR3 has 14 residues. The CDR3 region has the DNA TGTGCCAGCTCTGGGTCCGGGGCGCGCTCACCCCTCCACTTT. It codes for CASSGSGARSPLHF.

The rearrangement links TRBV20-1 to TRBJ2-7; TRBD2 is a possible D gene (8 bases). This CDR3 contains 15 residues. V was shortened by 5 bases and J by 3 bases, with 20 bases between the two germline ends. The V gene's germline CDR1 is DFQATT and CDR2 SNEGSKA (reference sequence). CDR3 coding DNA: TGCAGTGCTTGGGACAGAACTAGCGGACTCTACGAGCAGTACTTC. This codes for CSAWDRTSGLYEQYF.

The CDR3 bases are TGTGCCAGCTCAGGTTTCCGGGACGGGGAGACCCAGTACTTC. Its protein is CASSGFRDGETQYF. The V call is TRBV18, the J call TRBJ2-5, with D possibly called TRBD1 or TRBD2 (5 bases each). CDR1 KGHSH and CDR2 LQKENI come from the germline V gene. The CDR3 has 14 amino acids. Trimming shortened V by 5 bases and J by 5 bases, and 15 bases separated the two germline ends.

This sequence joins TRBV30 and TRBJ2-5; 7 bases are a match to TRBD1. This CDR3 has 14 residues. Germline V lookup: CDR1 GTSNPN, CDR2 SVGIG (reference sequence). V shed 5 bases, J shed 0 bases, and the junction held 6 bases outside the gene matches. The CDR3 spells CAWAKQGYQETQYF. The CDR3 DNA reads as TGTGCCTGGGCTAAACAGGGGTACCAAGAGACCCAGTACTTC. The complete variable domain, with remaining parts taken from reference TRBV30 and TRBJ2-5, reads SQTIHQWPATLVQPVGSPLSLECTVEGTSNPNLYWYRQAAGRGLQLLFYSVGIGQISSEVPQNLSASRPQDRQFILSSKKLLLSDSGFYLCAWAKQGYQETQYFGPGTRLLVL.

The chain joins TRBV20-1 to TRBJ2-5; D might be TRBD1 (6 bases). The J call may not be correct, given that the DNA end is closer to TRBJ2-7. This CDR3 comprises 14 residues. Germline CDR1 is DFQATT and CDR2 is SNEGSKA (reference sequence). Written as DNA, the CDR3 is TGCAGTGCTAGGGAAGGACAGTTAAGGGGCGAGCAGTACTTC. This codes for CSAREGQLRGEQYF.

This clonotype was seen many times. A much larger clone sits a single nucleotide away, making a read error possible. This rearrangement joins TRBV20-1 to TRBJ2-7, with TRBD2 as a possible D gene (5 bases). In germline, CDR1 is DFQATT, CDR2 SNEGSKA (reference sequence). The CDR3 contains 13 residues. Between the trimmed V and J ends, which lost 5 bases and 6 bases, there was a span of 17 bases. The CDR3 is CSARGGGWGEQYF. DNA of the CDR3: TGCAGTGCTCGCGGAGGCGGCTGGGGCGAGCAGTACTTC.

The V and J genes are TRBV7-9 and TRBJ2-4, with 8 positions matching TRBD2. The last part of the DNA fits TRBJ2-7 better; the J call may be wrong. Germline assignment: CDR1 SEHNR and CDR2 FQNEAQ (reference sequence). This CDR3 has 15 amino acids. The CDR3 DNA reads TGTGCCAGCAGCTCGGGACTAGTAGGTTCCTACGAGCAGTACTTC. Protein sequence: CASSSGLVGSYEQYF.

In this sample, this clonotype turned up once. The rearrangement uses TRBV7-9 and TRBJ2-4, with D possibly matching TRBD2 (6 bases). The better agreement between TRBJ2-5 and the DNA end casts doubt on the J call. The CDR3 has 14 amino acids. Germline V lookup: CDR1 SEHNR, CDR2 FQNEAQ (reference sequence). CDR3 loop: CASSRPSGSKTQYF. In DNA form, the CDR3 reads TGTGCCAGCAGCCGCCCATCCGGGAGCAAGACCCAGTACTTC.

This clonotype was counted a few times. J is TRBJ2-1 and V is TRBV7-2; TRBD2 matches at 7 bases. The CDR3 has 14 residues. With V trimmed by 5 bases and J by 6 bases, 7 bases remained unmatched. The germline gives CDR1 SGHTA, CDR2 FQGNSA. As DNA, the CDR3 is TGTGCCAGCAGCCTAAACGGACTAGTCAATGAGCAGTTCTTC. It codes for CASSLNGLVNEQFF.

The table lists this clonotype with many counts. This chain joins TRBV7-8 and TRBJ1-2; 7 nucleotides align to TRBD1. There are 15 residues in the CDR3. Germline V gene sequence: CDR1 SGHVS, CDR2 FQNEAQ. The junction had 8 bases not matched to a gene; V was cut back by 5 bases and J by 2 bases. The CDR3 sequence is CASSHQTGQNYGYTF. CDR3 sequence (DNA): TGTGCCAGCAGCCATCAAACGGGACAGAACTATGGCTACACCTTC. Full variable domain (outside the CDR3, taken from reference TRBV7-8 and TRBJ1-2): GAGVSQSPRYKVAKRGQDVALRCDPISGHVSLFWYQQALGQGPEFLTYFQNEAQLDKSGLPSDRFFAERPEGSVSTLKIQRTQQEDSAVYLCASSHQTGQNYGYTFGSGTRLTVV.

The V call is TRBV30, the J call TRBJ2-3; 14 positions match TRBD2. The CDR3 loop spans 14 amino acids. CDR1 GTSNPN and CDR2 SVGIG come from the germline V gene (reference sequence). Trimming took 3 bases from V and 5 from J; bases not matched to a gene: 1. CDR3 nucleotide sequence: TGTGCCTGGAGAGGACTAGCGGGGGGAGATACGCAGTATTTT. It yields the protein CAWRGLAGGDTQYF.

The genes are TRBV6-5 and TRBJ1-3, with D uncertain. The length of the CDR3 is 14 residues. Deletions cut 7 bases from V and 3 bases from J, with 13 bases between. Germline V gene data show CDR1 as MNHEY and CDR2 as SVGAGI. The CDR3 DNA follows: TGTGCCAGCATAGGAGGAACGTATGGAAACACCATATATTTT. Translation gives CASIGGTYGNTIYF.

About this clonotype itself: A much larger clone is a single base away; this may be a read error. This chain connects TRBV11-2 to TRBJ2-7; 9 bases agree with TRBD1. The CDR3 sequence is 13 residues long. Germline V lookup: CDR1 SGHAT, CDR2 FQNNGV. V lost 9 bases to trimming and J lost 5 bases; unmatched junction nucleotides: 8. As DNA, the CDR3 is TGTGCCAGTTATGCGGGACAGGGTAACGAGCAGTACTTC. It is translated as CASYAGQGNEQYF. Full variable domain (remainder filled in from reference TRBV11-2 and TRBJ2-7): EAGVAQSPRYKIIEKRQSVAFWCNPISGHATLYWYQQILGQGPKLLIQFQNNGVVDDSQLPKDRFSAERLKGVDSTLKIQPAKLEDSAVYLCASYAGQGNEQYFGPGTRLTVT.

This clonotype was detected many times. V usage is TRBV29-1 and J usage is TRBJ2-3; perhaps TRBD2 as D (5 bases). This CDR3 is 14 amino acids long. V lost 3 bases to trimming and J lost 3 bases, with 13 bases between them. The germline V gene has CDR1 SQVTM and CDR2 ANQGSEA. The CDR3 DNA follows: TGCAGCGTTGAGCCCAGCGGAGTAACAGATACGCAGTATTTT. It yields the protein CSVEPSGVTDTQYF.

The chain has TRBV27 and TRBJ2-3; TRBD1 matches 7 bases. Germline CDR1 and CDR2: MNHEY and SMNVEV (reference sequence). The CDR3 consists of 16 residues. Germline trimming cut 6 bases from V and 3 bases from J; bases unmatched to any gene: 12. In DNA, the CDR3 is TGTGCCAGCAGCACCATACAGGGGAAGAGAACAGATACGCAGTATTTT. Translating gives CASSTIQGKRTDTQYF.

This clonotype was recorded a few times. The chain recombines TRBV29-1 with TRBJ2-3, with 11 bases fitting TRBD1. With 6 bases clipped from V and 3 bases from J, the junction kept 8 bases outside the gene matches. Germline CDR1 SQVTM, CDR2 ANQGSEA. The CDR3 is 15 amino acids. The CDR3: CSVRDRGIYTDTQYF. The CDR3 DNA reads TGCAGCGTCCGGGACAGGGGGATATATACAGATACGCAGTATTTT.

V usage is TRBV29-1 and J usage is TRBJ1-2, with D perhaps matching TRBD1 (6 bases). V was clipped by 7 bases and J by 4 bases, with 25 bases between them. Germline V gives CDR1 SQVTM, CDR2 ANQGSEA. CDR3 length: 16 residues. The CDR3 reads CSADRGGSKLSYGYTF. The CDR3 bases are TGCAGCGCCGACCGGGGGGGCTCAAAACTCAGCTATGGCTACACCTTC.

The chain has TRBV27 and TRBJ2-3, with 10 bases identical to TRBD2. Trimming at V came to 3 bases and at J to 4 bases, leaving 10 bases not matched to a gene. Per the germline V gene, CDR1 is MNHEY and CDR2 is SMNVEV (reference sequence). The CDR3 sequence is 17 residues long. The CDR3 here is CASSLEGSGRAADTQYF. The CDR3 DNA reads as TGTGCCAGCAGTTTGGAGGGGAGCGGGAGGGCCGCAGATACGCAGTATTTT.